The text below deals with one T cell receptor beta chain. What antigen it recognizes has not been identified. No base quality information exists; no much larger clone differs at one position. TCRbeta CDR3 regions were amplified from genomic DNA using the immunoSEQ Assay, a bias-controlled multiplex PCR. The original methods were these. Nucleated cell counts per sample were estimated from amplification of reference gene primers within the assay. Sequence reads were collapsed and filtered to measure the absolute abundance of every unique TCRbeta CDR3 rearrangement. For each sample, productive Simpson clonality was calculated as the square root of Simpson's diversity index across productive rearrangements. TCRdb retrieved this table from immuneACCESS and kept in-frame rearrangements only. Not all clones are present; in checked studies, unresolved V genes account for under half, and no reason is known for the remainder. That table is the source of V, J and clone size, and D and trimming were worked out from the DNA. This sample comprises roughly 100,000 clones, roughly four fifths of them detected only once. 10% of the sample is in the top ten clones.

The sample is drawn from a study of blood T cell repertoires in COVID-19 (dated by TCRdb to about 2020). About the study as a whole: The collaborator samples originated in the United States, Italy and Spain and spanned the acute and convalescent phases of COVID-19. Where HLA class I and class II types were available, the types were taken from metadata supplied by the sample provider, not from assay-based typing. Sample metadata almost always included a de-identified subject ID, COVID-19 status, age in years and sex. The prospective study material was composed of cDNA or gDNA derived from T cells, B-cell-depleted T cells, or PBMCs. The repertoires were released in a freely available public database intended as a resource for research on the immune response to SARS-CoV-2. The samples were drawn from two sources: the first 160 participants of the ongoing ImmuneRACE study, and over 1,000 subjects contributed by 6 global collaborators. Deeply sampled blood TCRbeta repertoires from subjects exposed to, actively infected with, or recovered from COVID-19 were included in the dataset. General conclusions and limits of the study: How much clinical and demographic metadata was included differed by source and by participant, and the metadata was provided uncurated.

The CDR3 runs 13 amino acids, cysteine and phenylalanine included. This entry keeps only the CDR3 DNA: 39 bases, framed from base 1. Between the V and J ends, shortened by 4 bases and 8 bases respectively, the junction contains 15 bases. As encoded in the germline V gene, CDR1 is SQVTM while CDR2 is ANQGSEA. Whole blood was collected in K2EDTA tubes by collaborating institutions according to the institutions' own protocols. For TCRbeta analysis, collaborators shipped samples in one of three forms: frozen whole blood, isolated PBMCs, or DNA extracted from either of those sample types. Material: peripheral blood. This TCR was recovered from a man between 70 and 80 years old with acute or convalescent COVID-19. In this chain, TRBV29-1 is recombined with TRBJ2-1; TRBD2 is perhaps the D gene, given 6 matching bases. The DNA reads as follows: TGCAGCGTTGTTGGGACTGGGAGACATGAGCAGTTCTTC. This yields the protein CSVVGTGRHEQFF.